These 28 T cell receptor beta chains were sequenced from one sample in a study of patients and donors after allogeneic stem cell transplantation (dated by TCRdb to the early 2020s). Library preparation used RT-PCR. TCRdb names NextSeq 550 as the instrument used. Starting from the raw public reads, TCRdb applied fastp trimming at Q25, assembled clones with MiXCR and retained in-frame beta chains. CDR3 protein duplicates are merged, each entry listing the most common genes and DNA. The sample has nearly 20,000 distinct CDR3 sequences on record, around 4.5% of them singletons. The top ten hold roughly 37% of the sample. Sequencing was done on a sample of blood, either unsorted or a sorted T cell fraction (not recorded which). These receptors originate from a human donor who was either an allogeneic HSCT recipient or a stem cell or donor lymphocyte infusion donor (not recorded which). It is not recorded whose cells these are; they may come from a transplant donor.

This clonotype appeared many times. This chain links TRBV7-9 with TRBJ2-5, with TRBD2 matching over 7 bases. V shed 1 base, J shed 0 bases, and the junction held 5 bases outside the gene matches. CDR3 length equals 16 residues. Germline assignment: CDR1 SEHNR and CDR2 FQNEAQ (reference sequence). The CDR3: CASSLGFSGYQETQYF. The DNA of the CDR3 is TGTGCCAGCAGCTTAGGCTTTAGCGGGTACCAAGAGACCCAGTACTTC.

This clonotype was counted ten times or more. As DNA, the CDR3 is TGTGCCAGCAGCCATTATCACGAGCAGTACTTC. This codes for CASSHYHEQYF. The chain combines TRBV7-9 with TRBJ2-7; D unresolved. This CDR3 is 11 amino acids long. The V end lost 5 bases, the J end lost 5 bases, and 7 bases lay between the germline ends. Looked up from germline, CDR1 is SEHNR and CDR2 is FQNEAQ (reference sequence).

The rearrangement uses TRBV5-1 and TRBJ1-4; 10 positions agree with TRBD1. The CDR3 runs to 16 residues. The V gene end was trimmed by 4 bases and the J gene end by 6 bases; junction bases not matched to a gene: 9. The germline V gene encodes CDR1 SGHRS and CDR2 YFSETQ. The CDR3 spells CASSVGTGAGDEKLFF. CDR3 in DNA: TGCGCCAGCAGCGTCGGGACAGGGGCGGGAGATGAAAAACTGTTTTTT.

The J gene is TRBJ2-3, the V gene TRBV10-3; TRBD2 matches at 7 bases. The CDR3 covers 15 residues. The trim removed 6 bases at V and 1 base at J, leaving 7 bases unmatched. The germline CDR1 and CDR2 sequences are ENHRY and SYGVKD. In DNA form, the CDR3 reads TGTGCCATCAGCACTAGCGCCACGGGCACAGATACGCAGTATTTT. Its protein product is CAISTSATGTDTQYF.

This clonotype appeared many times. The chain joins TRBV28 to TRBJ1-1; D not resolved. Per germline, CDR1 MDHEN and CDR2 SYDVKM. The V and J ends lost 7 bases and 1 base respectively, with 10 bases between them. This CDR3 is 13 amino acids long. The CDR3 DNA reads TGTGCCAGCAAGTTCCCGGGGAACACTGAAGCTTTCTTT. Residues: CASKFPGNTEAFF.

This clonotype was observed at least ten times. The rearrangement links TRBV7-9 to TRBJ2-4; 8 bases map to TRBD2. The CDR3 extends over 17 amino acids. The germline gives CDR1 SEHNR, CDR2 FQNEAQ (reference sequence). J lost 2 bases, V lost 5 bases, and 11 bases had no gene match. The CDR3: CASSQRPSGSTKNIQYF. In nucleotides, the CDR3 is TGTGCCAGCAGCCAGAGGCCCAGCGGGAGTACCAAAAACATTCAGTACTTC.

This clonotype was seen more than once but under ten times. J is TRBJ2-3 and V is TRBV11-3, with 8 bases matching TRBD1. V gave up 4 bases and J gave up 5 bases; unmatched junction bases: 5. The CDR3 is made up of 14 amino acids. Germline V CDR1 and CDR2: SGHNT, YENEEA. CDR3 in DNA: TGTGCCAGCAGCTCGCACAGGGGGATAGATACGCAGTATTTT. Translated, it gives CASSSHRGIDTQYF.

This clonotype occurred many times. The rearrangement uses TRBV12-3 or TRBV12-4 and TRBJ2-1, with a possible D match to TRBD2 (7 bases). Trimming removed 2 bases at V and 5 bases at J, with 19 bases between. The CDR3 is 17 residues long. CDR3 DNA sequence: TGTGCCAGCAGTTTAAACCCCCTAGGGGGGGGGAACAATGAGCAGTTCTTC. Its protein is CASSLNPLGGGNNEQFF.

There are many counts of this clonotype. The chain has TRBV6-1 and TRBJ1-2; D is perhaps TRBD1 (6 bases). The V and J ends lost 3 bases and 10 bases respectively, with 15 bases between them. From germline, CDR1 is MNHNS and CDR2 SASEGT. This CDR3 spans 13 amino acids. The CDR3 here is CASSDINRDSYTF. Written as DNA, the CDR3 is TGTGCCAGCAGTGATATTAACAGGGATTCCTACACCTTC.

This clonotype was seen at least ten times. This chain joins TRBV11-2 and TRBJ2-3; D is unclear. Germline V gene data show CDR1 as SGHAT and CDR2 as FQNNGV. Trimming removed 7 bases at V and 0 bases at J, with 5 bases between. This CDR3 comprises 12 residues. In nucleotides, the CDR3 is TGTGCCAGCACCCAAAGCACAGATACGCAGTATTTT. As protein: CASTQSTDTQYF.

This clonotype was detected a few times. This chain uses TRBV19 with TRBJ1-5, with D uncertain. V was shortened by 3 bases and J by 3 bases, with 9 bases between the two germline ends. This CDR3 has 14 amino acids. Germline V lookup: CDR1 LNHDA, CDR2 SQIVND (reference sequence). This CDR3 is CASSILGVNQPQHF. DNA of the CDR3: TGTGCCAGTAGTATTTTGGGAGTCAATCAGCCCCAGCATTTT.

This clonotype occurred many times. The V and J genes are TRBV28 and TRBJ2-1; D possibly corresponds to TRBD2 (6 bases). Looked up from germline, CDR1 is MDHEN and CDR2 is SYDVKM. This CDR3 spans 15 amino acids. V lost 11 bases and J lost 0, with 17 bases in between. The chain's CDR3 is CAGGWAESSYNEQFF. The DNA of the CDR3 is TGTGCCGGGGGGTGGGCGGAGAGCTCCTACAATGAGCAGTTCTTC.

This clonotype has ten or more counts. The J gene is TRBJ2-5, the V gene TRBV5-1; D might be TRBD2 (6 bases). V was pared by 4 bases and J by 5 bases, with 12 bases between. CDR1 is SGHRS and CDR2 is YFSETQ in the germline V gene. This CDR3 is built from 13 residues. The CDR3 loop is CASSSGGEETQYF. The CDR3 DNA reads TGCGCCAGCAGCAGTGGAGGGGAGGAGACCCAGTACTTC. The whole variable domain, filled in from reference TRBV5-1 and TRBJ2-5, reads KAGVTQTPRYLIKTRGQQVTLSCSPISGHRSVSWYQQTPGQGLQFLFEYFSETQRNKGNFPGRFSGRQFSNSRSEMNVSTLELGDSALYLCASSSGGEETQYFGPGTRLLVL.

This clonotype was counted at least ten times. J is TRBJ1-1 and V is TRBV7-9; TRBD1 agrees at 8 bases. This CDR3 is built from 15 residues. Germline loops: CDR1 SEHNR, CDR2 FQNEAQ (reference sequence). Unmatched junction bases numbered 9, after V lost 5 bases and J lost 4 bases. CDR3 sequence (DNA): TGTGCCAGCAGCCCTTGGCAGGGGGCGACCACTGAAGCTTTCTTT. It is translated as CASSPWQGATTEAFF.

This clonotype was picked up many times. The chain combines TRBV6-1 with TRBJ1-4, with 8 bases lining up with TRBD1. Germline V CDR1 and CDR2: MNHNS, SASEGT. The CDR3 loop spans 15 amino acids. The V segment lost 6 bases and the J segment 4 bases; nucleotides outside the gene matches: 7. The CDR3 sequence is CASRRRQGYNEKLFF. The CDR3 nucleotides are TGTGCCAGCAGGCGGCGACAGGGGTATAATGAAAAACTGTTTTTT.

This clonotype was detected many times. J is TRBJ2-4 and V is TRBV20-1; D is unresolved. The CDR3 extends over 14 amino acids. Trimming removed 0 bases from V and 5 bases from J, with 11 bases in between. CDR1 DFQATT and CDR2 SNEGSKA come from the germline V gene (reference sequence). The CDR3 loop is CSARDPYQENIQYF. Here the CDR3 DNA reads TGCAGTGCTAGAGATCCCTATCAGGAAAACATTCAGTACTTC.

With respect to this clonotype: Because the CDR3's place on the DNA is in doubt, the DNA is left out and the CDR3 is given as listed by TCRdb. This sequence joins TRBV30 and TRBJ1-4; the table's D gene call, TRBD1, was not cross checked with the DNA. Germline V gene sequence: CDR1 GTSNPN, CDR2 SVGIG (reference sequence). Inclusive of both ends, the CDR3 amounts to 13 amino acids. CDR3 amino acids: CAGWDLVRKNCFF.

Only a few counts were recorded for this clonotype. The chain joins TRBV10-2 to TRBJ1-6, with 7 bases fitting TRBD1. The J segment lost 11 bases and the V segment lost 3 bases, leaving 10 bases of the junction unmatched. CDR1 and CDR2 (germline): WSHSY, SAAADI. The CDR3 has 15 amino acids. The CDR3 bases are TGCGCCAGCAGTGATCACAGGACAGGCAGACCACCCCTCCACTTT. Its translation is CASSDHRTGRPPLHF.

The sample holds a few counts of this clonotype. CDR3 nucleotide sequence: TGTGCCAGCAGCGACAGGGGGCGACGAATGAACACTGAAGCTTTCTTT. Residues: CASSDRGRRMNTEAFF. This chain uses TRBV6-1 with TRBJ1-1; 10 positions agree with TRBD1. V shed 6 bases, J shed 0 bases, and the junction held 7 bases outside the gene matches. Germline V gene data show CDR1 as MNHNS and CDR2 as SASEGT. The CDR3 runs to 16 residues.

This clonotype was seen more than once but under ten times. CDR3 in DNA: TGTGCCAGCAGCTGGGGGGACAGAGATAATGAAAAACTGTTTTTT. This sequence encodes CASSWGDRDNEKLFF. The J gene is TRBJ1-4, the V gene TRBV5-8, with 7 positions matching TRBD1. V lost 3 bases to trimming and J lost 4 bases; unmatched junction nucleotides: 6. The CDR3 runs 15 residues. In germline, CDR1 is SGHTS, CDR2 YDEGEE.

This rearrangement joins TRBV4-1 to TRBJ1-1, with D unresolved. The CDR3 is 15 amino acids. V was shortened by 0 bases and J by 0 bases, with 8 bases between the two germline ends. Looked up from germline, CDR1 is MGHRA and CDR2 is YSYEKL. CDR3 bases: TGCGCCAGCAGCCAAGAGGGCAGGATGAACACTGAAGCTTTCTTT. Encoded protein: CASSQEGRMNTEAFF.

This clonotype was observed many times. J is TRBJ2-1 and V is TRBV28, with 8 bases matching TRBD2. Looked up from germline, CDR1 is MDHEN and CDR2 is SYDVKM. The CDR3 has 14 amino acids. Trimming cost V 3 bases and J 5 bases; bases outside gene matches: 3. DNA of the CDR3: TGTGCCAGCAGTTTCGGGGGGGCCCACAATGAGCAGTTCTTC. Protein: CASSFGGAHNEQFF.

V is TRBV4-1 and J is TRBJ2-3; 14 bases align to TRBD2. J lost 6 bases, V lost 4 bases, and 3 bases had no gene match. The CDR3 covers 15 residues. CDR1 is MGHRA and CDR2 is YSYEKL in the germline V gene. CDR3 in DNA: TGCGCCAGCAGCCTGGGACTAGCGGGGGACGATACGCAGTATTTT. It translates to CASSLGLAGDDTQYF.

This clonotype came up many times. The DNA of the CDR3 is TGTGCCAGCAGACTAGCGGGTCAGGGTTATTACAATGAGCAGTTCTTC. Amino acid sequence: CASRLAGQGYYNEQFF. This rearrangement joins TRBV6-1 to TRBJ2-1, with 9 nucleotides matching TRBD2. Trimming took 6 bases from V and 4 from J; bases not matched to a gene: 10. This CDR3 has 16 amino acids. The V gene's germline CDR1 is MNHNS and CDR2 SASEGT.

This clonotype was observed a handful of times. J is TRBJ2-5 and V is TRBV3-1, with D perhaps matching TRBD1 (6 bases). The CDR3 spans 14 residues. The V gene lost 5 bases and the J gene lost 5 bases, with 15 bases spanning the gap. In germline, CDR1 is LGHDT, CDR2 YNNKEL (reference sequence). CDR3 bases: TGTGCCAGCAGCAGTGTGGGGGCTCGGGAGACCCAGTACTTC. Its protein is CASSSVGARETQYF.

The chain links TRBV11-1 to TRBJ2-1; TRBD2 agrees at 8 bases. V was pared by 5 bases and J by 0 bases, with 18 bases of the junction left unmatched. The CDR3 is made up of 20 amino acids. Germline V gives CDR1 SGHAT, CDR2 FQDESV (reference sequence). Here the CDR3 DNA reads TGTGCCAGCAGCCATGAGAGCGGGGGCTACAAGATGGTCTCCTACAATGAGCAGTTCTTC. It translates to CASSHESGGYKMVSYNEQFF.

This clonotype was recorded many times. J is TRBJ2-5 and V is TRBV9, with D possibly matching TRBD2 (5 bases). The CDR3 consists of 16 residues. Germline loops: CDR1 SGDLS, CDR2 YYNGEE. Trimming took off 2 bases at V and 5 bases at J, with 19 bases between the two ends. The CDR3 region has the DNA TGTGCCAGCAGCGTTGATCCTAGAGGGATCAAGGAGACCCAGTACTTC. Translation gives CASSVDPRGIKETQYF.

This clonotype was detected ten times or more. The chain uses TRBV12-3 or TRBV12-4 and TRBJ2-2, with 11 nucleotides matching TRBD1. This CDR3 comprises 17 residues. V was pared by 7 bases and J by 7 bases, with 14 bases of the junction left unmatched. CDR3 sequence reads: CASTLASGTGGNGELFF. The CDR3 DNA follows: TGTGCCAGCACCCTCGCCTCCGGGACAGGGGGAAACGGGGAGCTGTTTTTT.